This is a list of T cell receptor beta chains from one sample in a study of PD-1 blockade in classical Hodgkin lymphoma. TCRdb's table, derived via immunoSEQ multiplex PCR, lists solely in-frame clones and lacks some. The repertoire holds roughly 150,000 clones, approximately 72% seen once, with about 9.3% in the top ten. The source material was peripheral blood mononuclear cells (PBMCs), sampled before the second cycle of nivolumab. All receptors derive from a human donor with classical Hodgkin lymphoma. CDR3s include the opening cysteine and the closing phenylalanine or tryptophan. A D gene is named only where the DNA matches it firmly. Only some rows state a clone size, as once, few, many or a class for expanded clones.

j_gene	d_gene	abundance	v_gene	len	CDR3aa	CDR3nt
TRBJ2-7	-	few	TRBV18	14	CASSPPVVRDEQYF	TGTGCCAGCTCACCACCGGTGGTCAGGGACGAGCAGTACTTC
TRBJ1-2	TRBD1	-	TRBV7-8	16	CASSLGRDRVHYGYTF	TGTGCCAGCAGCTTAGGCCGGGACAGGGTTCACTATGGCTACACCTTC
TRBJ2-1	-	-	TRBV5-8	11	CASSHTSGQFF	TGTGCCAGCAGCCATACTAGTGGGCAGTTCTTC
TRBJ2-3	TRBD2	-	TRBV27	14	CASSFLREADTQYF	TGTGCCAGCAGTTTTCTGCGGGAGGCAGATACGCAGTATTTT
TRBJ2-4	TRBD1	-	TRBV6-6	13	CASSTGTGKIQYF	TGTGCCAGCAGCACCGGGACAGGGAAAATTCAGTACTTC
TRBJ1-1	TRBD1	-	TRBV7-9	18	CASRGRGTGAARNTEAFF	TGTGCCAGCAGAGGTAGAGGGACAGGGGCCGCCCGGAACACTGAAGCTTTCTTT
TRBJ1-4	TRBD1	-	TRBV10-3	15	CAISETGAANEKLFF	TGTGCCATCAGTGAGACAGGGGCGGCTAATGAAAAACTGTTTTTT
TRBJ2-5	-	-	TRBV19	14	CASSIGGDQETQYF	TGTGCCAGTAGTATAGGCGGGGACCAAGAGACCCAGTACTTC
TRBJ2-5	-	-	TRBV4-3	13	CASSQVLLETQYF	TGCGCCAGCAGCCAAGTTTTGTTGGAGACCCAGTACTTC
TRBJ2-7	TRBD2	-	TRBV5-6	15	CASSWGTSGAYEQYF	TGTGCCAGCAGCTGGGGGACTAGCGGGGCCTACGAGCAGTACTTC
TRBJ1-1	-	few	TRBV27	12	CASVGTDPEAFF	TGTGCCAGCGTCGGGACGGACCCTGAAGCTTTCTTT
TRBJ1-5	-	-	TRBV6-6	15	CASSYVRQLNQPQHF	TGTGCCAGCAGTTACGTTAGGCAGCTCAATCAGCCCCAGCATTTT
TRBJ1-2	-	few	TRBV19	14	CASSIGDNHYGYTF	TGTGCCAGTAGTATCGGGGACAACCACTATGGCTACACCTTC
TRBJ1-5	-	-	TRBV10-3	15	CAISESVLSNQPQHF	TGTGCCATCAGTGAGTCGGTACTTAGCAATCAGCCCCAGCATTTT
TRBJ2-7	-	-	TRBV5-1	15	CASSLGDLRPYEQYF	TGCGCCAGCAGCTTAGGAGACCTAAGGCCCTACGAGCAGTACTTC
TRBJ1-1	-	-	TRBV6-5	15	CASSTRRQLNTEAFF	TGTGCCAGCAGTACACGACGACAGTTGAACACTGAAGCTTTCTTT
TRBJ1-1	-	few	TRBV10-2	11	CASTGPDEAFF	TGCGCCAGTACAGGTCCTGATGAAGCTTTCTTT
TRBJ1-5	-	-	TRBV18	15	CASSPADHSNQPQHF	TGTGCCAGCTCACCGGCGGACCACAGCAATCAGCCCCAGCATTTT
TRBJ1-1	TRBD1	-	TRBV6-5	15	CASSSTTDRAGSAFF	TGTGCCAGCAGTTCTACGACTGACAGGGCGGGCTCAGCTTTCTTT
TRBJ2-7	TRBD1	-	TRBV19	16	CASNIAGTGSSNEQYF	TGTGCCAGTAACATCGCCGGGACAGGGTCGTCGAACGAGCAGTACTTC
TRBJ2-7	TRBD2	-	TRBV11-1	17	CASSLRRTSGSTGEQYF	TGTGCCAGCAGCTTACGCCGGACTAGCGGGAGTACGGGCGAGCAGTACTTC
TRBJ2-7	TRBD1	-	TRBV30	14	CAWRRDRGVYEQYF	TGTGCCTGGAGACGGGACAGGGGGGTCTACGAGCAGTACTTC
TRBJ2-7	TRBD2	few	TRBV2	15	CASSLEGLAGYEQYF	TGTGCCAGCAGCCTCGAGGGACTAGCGGGGTACGAGCAGTACTTC
TRBJ1-2	-	-	TRBV4-1	15	CASSPLLDSLHGYTF	TGCGCCAGCAGCCCCCTCTTGGACAGTTTACATGGCTACACCTTC
TRBJ2-5	TRBD2	few	TRBV6-1	14	CASTHSGSGETQYF	TGTGCCAGCACCCATAGCGGGAGTGGGGAGACCCAGTACTTC
TRBJ2-2	-	-	TRBV6-5	15	CASSYRGANTGELFF	TGTGCCAGCAGTTACCGAGGAGCGAACACCGGGGAGCTGTTTTTT
TRBJ1-2	TRBD1	-	TRBV14	15	CASSHPGQGLGGYTF	TGTGCCAGCAGCCACCCCGGACAGGGTTTGGGTGGCTACACCTTC
TRBJ1-2	TRBD1	once	TRBV7-6	14	CASSPRTGPYGYTF	TGTGCCAGCAGCCCGAGGACAGGGCCGTATGGCTACACCTTC
TRBJ1-3	-	-	TRBV11-2	15	CASSSVRASGNTIYF	TGTGCCAGCAGCTCCGTACGGGCCTCTGGAAACACCATATATTTT
TRBJ2-1	-	-	TRBV7-8	16	CASSLAGISGYNEQFF	TGTGCCAGCAGCTTAGCGGGTATTAGCGGCTACAATGAGCAGTTCTTC
TRBJ2-7	-	-	TRBV5-6	14	CASSGGLHPYEQYF	TGTGCCAGCAGCGGGGGACTGCATCCCTACGAGCAGTACTTC
TRBJ2-3	-	-	TRBV29-1	13	CSVAGYSTDTQYF	TGCAGCGTTGCAGGCTATAGCACAGATACGCAGTATTTT
TRBJ1-6	TRBD1	few	TRBV10-3	14	CAIRGTGEGSPLHF	TGTGCCATCAGGGGGACAGGGGAAGGTTCACCCCTCCACTTT
TRBJ2-1	TRBD2	-	TRBV7-8	14	CASSMGLAGNEQFF	TGTGCCAGCAGCATGGGACTAGCGGGCAATGAGCAGTTCTTC
TRBJ2-1	TRBD2	-	TRBV28	15	CASSLGLAGSYEQFF	TGTGCCAGCAGTTTAGGACTAGCGGGATCTTACGAGCAGTTCTTC
TRBJ1-2	TRBD1	-	TRBV5-5	14	CASSSPGQTYGYTF	TGTGCCAGCAGCTCCCCGGGACAGACTTATGGCTACACCTTC
TRBJ1-5	-	-	TRBV19	15	CASSIAQDFNQPQHF	TGTGCCAGTAGTATCGCACAGGATTTCAATCAGCCCCAGCATTTT
TRBJ1-2	-	-	TRBV5-1	13	CASSPQGAYGYTF	TGCGCCAGCAGCCCCCAGGGAGCCTATGGCTACACCTTC
TRBJ2-3	TRBD2	-	TRBV10-3	15	CAISDPGRAINTQYF	TGTGCCATCAGTGATCCCGGGAGGGCGATAAATACGCAGTATTTT
TRBJ1-1	-	-	TRBV7-9	13	CASSLLANTEAFF	TGTGCCAGCAGCTTGTTAGCGAACACTGAAGCTTTCTTT
TRBJ1-2	-	-	TRBV25-1	13	CASSDGGGGGYTF	TGTGCCAGCAGTGACGGCGGGGGCGGGGGCTACACCTTC
TRBJ2-7	-	-	TRBV11-2	16	CASSFSLGQGNYEQYF	TGTGCCAGCAGCTTTTCTTTGGGTCAGGGGAACTACGAGCAGTACTTC
TRBJ2-3	TRBD2	-	TRBV28	14	CATRPFRGADTQYF	TGTGCCACCAGACCCTTCCGGGGGGCAGATACGCAGTATTTT
TRBJ1-5	TRBD1	-	TRBV2	14	CASSESQGDQPQHF	TGTGCCAGCAGTGAATCACAGGGGGATCAGCCCCAGCATTTT
TRBJ1-1	-	-	TRBV28	14	CANQPEGGGTEAFF	TGTGCCAACCAACCCGAGGGAGGCGGCACTGAAGCTTTCTTT
TRBJ2-1	-	-	TRBV4-3	15	CASSLQLSSYNEQFF	TGCGCCAGCAGCCTACAGCTGAGCTCCTACAATGAGCAGTTCTTC
TRBJ2-4	-	-	TRBV11-2	17	CASSPRWGVGSKNIQYF	TGTGCCAGCAGCCCGCGTTGGGGGGTGGGAAGCAAAAACATTCAGTACTTC
TRBJ1-1	-	-	TRBV10-3	13	CAIRPQVNTEAFF	TGTGCCATCAGACCACAGGTGAACACTGAAGCTTTCTTT
TRBJ2-2	-	-	TRBV18	17	CASSPRPGGTNTGELFF	TGTGCCAGCTCACCAAGGCCCGGCGGGACTAACACCGGGGAGCTGTTTTTT